This T cell receptor beta chain was obtained from a study of cytomegalovirus exposure and HLA in healthy donors. Whole-study findings and limits: At a 0.05 false discovery rate, a later analysis found about 17,000 TCR beta sequences to be associated with HLA alleles.

Germline V lookup: CDR1 GTSNPN, CDR2 SVGIG (reference sequence). The J segment lost 4 bases and the V segment lost 1 base, leaving 13 bases of the junction unmatched. There are 18 residues in the CDR3. The PCR was carried out with 60 Vbeta primers and 13 Jbeta primers. Only in-frame clones appear in the TCRdb table, and some are missing; sequencing was by immunoSEQ multiplex PCR. The top ten clones hold more than 4% of a sample with 100,000 to 150,000 clones, over 75% of them seen once. Concerning this clone itself: Its antigen is not identified.

The receptor comes from a male donor in good health and CMV-seropositive. The source material was PBMCs. J is TRBJ1-5 and V is TRBV30; 10 bases fit TRBD1. This CDR3 reads CAWSGRDRGGTENQPQHF. CDR3 DNA sequence: TGTGCCTGGAGTGGCCGGGACAGGGGAGGAACTGAAAATCAGCCCCAGCATTTT.